The 2 T cell receptor beta chains below come from one sample, sequenced in a study of T cell repertoires in aging, cancer and after chemotherapy. A mixed TRB-A/B primer pool amplified rearranged TRB by multiplex touch-down PCR. TCRdb analysed the multiplex PCR reads with MiXCR anew, one entry per CDR3 protein. The table records over 10,000 distinct CDR3 sequences, around 20% of them present only once. The template was genomic DNA from peripheral blood, not RNA. Sequencing was done on a sample of blood. The source of these receptors is a human donor in good health.

This clonotype has more than one count but fewer than ten. The genes are TRBV6-4 and TRBJ2-3; 10 bases are a match to TRBD2. V lost 0 bases, J lost 4 bases, and 1 base stayed unmatched. This CDR3 region has 15 residues. CDR1 is MRHNA and CDR2 is SNTAGT in the germline V gene. The CDR3 region has the DNA TGTGCCAGCAGTGACTCAGCGGGGGGGCCAGATACGCAGTATTTT. As protein: CASSDSAGGPDTQYF.

V is TRBV20-1 and J is TRBJ2-3; the match to TRBD2 covers 14 bases. V dropped 1 base and J dropped 1; count of bases not matched to a gene: 4. CDR3 size: 17 residues. Germline V lookup: CDR1 DFQATT, CDR2 SNEGSKA (reference sequence). In DNA form, the CDR3 reads TGCAGTGCTAGAGCACCGGGACTAGCGGGGGGCACAGATACGCAGTATTTT. Amino acids: CSARAPGLAGGTDTQYF.